This is a list of T cell receptor beta chains from one sample in a study of OX40 agonist ivuxolimab in advanced cancers. The method was immunoSEQ multiplex PCR; TCRdb's version includes in-frame clones alone and lacks a portion of them. The sample has about 48,000 clones, about 89% seen once; the top ten hold roughly 31%. Sequencing used CD4+ or CD8+ T cells sorted from blood, obtained in a trial of the OX40 agonist ivuxolimab. These TCRs come from an adult with an advanced solid tumor such as melanoma, head and neck, liver or kidney cancer. CDR3s include the opening cysteine and the closing phenylalanine or tryptophan. Fields, in order: D gene, J gene, V gene, clone size, CDR3 length, CDR3 protein, CDR3 DNA. The D gene is left open where the match is weak. Rows may omit the clone size; those that give it use once, few, many or a size class.

.,TRBJ2-1,TRBV27,.,11,CASSDSDEQFF,TGTGCCAGCAGTGATTCGGATGAGCAGTTCTTC
TRBD1,TRBJ2-1,TRBV11-2,.,15,CASSLGTGERNEQFF,TGTGCCAGCAGCCTAGGGACAGGGGAGAGGAATGAGCAGTTCTTC
.,TRBJ2-3,TRBV27,.,15,CASSLVWARTDTQYF,TGTGCCAGCAGTTTGGTGTGGGCCCGCACAGATACGCAGTATTTT
TRBD1,TRBJ2-1,TRBV11-2,.,17,CASSLAPGTGSYNEQFF,TGTGCCAGCAGCTTAGCTCCCGGGACAGGCTCCTACAATGAGCAGTTCTTC
.,TRBJ1-1,TRBV7-6,.,16,CASSLEGTGGTTEAFF,TGTGCCAGCAGCTTAGAGGGGACCGGGGGGACCACTGAAGCTTTCTTT
TRBD1,TRBJ1-5,TRBV5-1,.,15,CASSLGQGYGQPQHF,TGCGCCAGCAGCCTCGGACAGGGATATGGTCAGCCCCAGCATTTT
.,TRBJ1-2,TRBV6-1,.,15,CASMNWARGNYGYTF,TGTGCCAGCATGAACTGGGCCAGGGGAAACTATGGCTACACCTTC
.,TRBJ2-7,TRBV2,.,15,CASSDMLLQVGEQYF,TGTGCCAGCAGTGATATGTTGCTTCAGGTCGGCGAGCAGTACTTC
.,TRBJ1-6,TRBV21-1,.,16,CASSKYNSLYNSPLHF,TGTGCCAGCAGCAAATATAACAGCCTCTATAATTCACCCCTCCACTTT
.,TRBJ2-7,TRBV21-1,once,14,CASRDRGRWGEQYF,TGTGCCAGTAGGGACAGGGGGCGGTGGGGTGAGCAGTACTTC
TRBD1,TRBJ1-1,TRBV19,.,16,CASSPQGAGEDTEAFF,TGTGCCAGTAGTCCCCAGGGGGCAGGGGAAGACACTGAAGCTTTCTTT
.,TRBJ2-3,TRBV9,.,13,CASSPRRTDTQYF,TGTGCCAGCAGCCCCCGTAGGACAGATACGCAGTATTTT